This TCR beta chain is drawn from a study of OX40 agonist ivuxolimab in advanced cancers. Study summary: Allowance was made for prior anti-PD-1, anti-PD-L1 or anti-CTLA-4 therapy, and roughly 39% had some.

Study outcomes and limitations: Low normalized T-cell clonal expansion was additionally recorded for some nonresponders. With doses of 0.1 to 3.0 mg/kg, CD4+ and CD8+ blood T cells had undergone clonal expansion by week 6.

Using immunoSEQ multiplex PCR, the repertoire was profiled, and TCRdb retains in-frame clones only, with some absent. The sample has about 79,000 clones, about 84% seen once; the top ten hold 0.5% to 0.65%. With regard to this clone: What it binds is unknown.

Germline-derived CDR1 and CDR2 are SNHLY and FYNNEI. Trimming removed 1 base at V and 5 bases at J, with 5 bases between. The CDR3 spans 12 residues. This clonotype was obtained from an adult with an advanced solid tumor such as melanoma, head and neck, liver or kidney cancer. The sequencing used CD4+ or CD8+ T cells sorted from blood, collected in a trial of the OX40 agonist ivuxolimab. J is TRBJ2-5 and V is TRBV2; D is unresolved. CDR3 in DNA: TGTGCCAGCAGTGAAGTCGGGGAGACCCAGTACTTC. Translating gives CASSEVGETQYF.